A selection of T cell receptor beta chains follows, all from one sample in a study of T cells after yellow fever vaccination. TCRdb reprocessed the 5' RACE reads with MiXCR, giving one entry per CDR3 protein. Here the sample spans 250,000 or so distinct CDR3 sequences, about 3.9% being singletons. Sequenced here: PBMCs, sampled 15 days after the yellow fever booster vaccination. The receptors here all came from a man aged 18 to 35 who received the YFV17D yellow fever vaccine. Each CDR3 is given with its conserved first and last residue. A D gene is named only where the DNA matches it firmly. Size values are once, few and many counts, or a class for expanded clones, and some rows have none.

cdr3_length d_call clone_size j_call v_call cdr3_nt cdr3_aa
14 - many TRBJ1-2 TRBV5-1 TGCGCCAGCAGTGAAACAGGGTCTAACTATGGCTACACCTTC CASSETGSNYGYTF
15 - many TRBJ1-1 TRBV20-1 TGCAGTGCTAGACAGGGACGGAGGGAGAACACTGAAGCTTTCTTT CSARQGRRENTEAFF
15 - - TRBJ2-7 TRBV20-1 TGCAGTGCTCTTGACCGGCCGTATAGCTCCTACGAGCAGTACTTC CSALDRPYSSYEQYF
15 TRBD1 many TRBJ1-1 TRBV7-9 TGTGCCAGCAGCTTATGGCAGGGGGGCAACCTTGAAGCTTTCTTT CASSLWQGGNLEAFF
15 - many TRBJ1-1 TRBV12-3/TRBV12-4 TGTGCCAGCAGTTTTAGGAGGGCGGGGTTCACTGAAGCTTTCTTT CASSFRRAGFTEAFF
14 - few TRBJ1-2 TRBV5-5 TGTGCCAGCAACAGGGCATCCGGCGGCTATGGCTACACCTTC CASNRASGGYGYTF
17 - many TRBJ2-2 TRBV4-3 TGCGCCAGCAGCCATGTATCGGGCCAAACGAACACCGGGGAGCTGTTTTTT CASSHVSGQTNTGELFF
16 TRBD2 many TRBJ2-5 TRBV7-2 TGTGCCAGCAGCTTAGTAGCGGGGGGGCCCCAAGAGACCCAGTACTTC CASSLVAGGPQETQYF
13 - many TRBJ1-3 TRBV4-1 TGCGCCAGCAGCCAAGATCCGGGAACCCCCATATATTTT CASSQDPGTPIYF
13 TRBD1 many TRBJ2-7 TRBV20-1 TGCAGCCTGGGGACAGGGGATTCCTACGAGCAGTACTTC CSLGTGDSYEQYF
17 TRBD2 many TRBJ2-1 TRBV10-3 TGTGCCATCAGTGATGGGTTAGCGGGGCCCGGATGGAGTGAGCAGTTCTTC CAISDGLAGPGWSEQFF
17 TRBD2 few TRBJ2-1 TRBV4-3 TGCGCCAGCAGCCAAGACTGGACTAGCGGGACGAACAATGAGCAGTTCTTC CASSQDWTSGTNNEQFF
13 - many TRBJ1-1 TRBV6-5 TGTGCCAGCAGTTACGTGAAGAACACTGAAGCTTTCTTT CASSYVKNTEAFF
15 TRBD1 many TRBJ2-2 TRBV29-1 TGCAGCGTTGAAGGCAGGGGGCGGCACACCGGGGAGCTGTTTTTT CSVEGRGRHTGELFF
12 - many TRBJ2-5 TRBV20-1 TGCAGTGGGCCGGACGGGCAAGAGACCCAGTACTTC CSGPDGQETQYF